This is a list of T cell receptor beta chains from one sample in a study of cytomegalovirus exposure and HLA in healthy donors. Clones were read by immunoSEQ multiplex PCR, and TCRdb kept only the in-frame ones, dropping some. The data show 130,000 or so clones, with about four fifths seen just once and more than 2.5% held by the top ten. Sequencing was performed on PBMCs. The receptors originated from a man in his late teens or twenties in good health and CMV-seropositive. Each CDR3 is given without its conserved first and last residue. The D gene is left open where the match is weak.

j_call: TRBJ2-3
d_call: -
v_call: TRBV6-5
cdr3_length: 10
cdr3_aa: ASSNGLDTQY

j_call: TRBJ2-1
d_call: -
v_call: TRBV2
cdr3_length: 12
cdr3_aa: ASSDGGGVNEQF

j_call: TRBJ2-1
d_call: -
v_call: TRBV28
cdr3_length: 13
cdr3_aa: ASINAGVPYNEQF

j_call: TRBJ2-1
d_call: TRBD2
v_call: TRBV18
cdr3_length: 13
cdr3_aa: ASSLTSGSVDEQF

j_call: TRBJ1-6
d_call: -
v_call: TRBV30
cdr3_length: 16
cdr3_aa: AWSLAGLGPNLNSPLH

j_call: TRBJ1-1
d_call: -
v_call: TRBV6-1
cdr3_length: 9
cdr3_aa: ASRGGAEAF

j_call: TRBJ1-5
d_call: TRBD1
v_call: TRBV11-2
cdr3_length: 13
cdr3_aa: ASSETGEGNQPQH

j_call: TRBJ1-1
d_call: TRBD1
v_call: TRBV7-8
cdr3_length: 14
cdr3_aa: ASSLAWGTENTEAF

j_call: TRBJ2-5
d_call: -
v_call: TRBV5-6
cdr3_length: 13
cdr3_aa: ASSLRVPPAETQY

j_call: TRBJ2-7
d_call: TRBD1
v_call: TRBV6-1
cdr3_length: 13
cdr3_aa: ASSDRGQASYEQY

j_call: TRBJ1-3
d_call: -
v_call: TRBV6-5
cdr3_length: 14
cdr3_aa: ASSYLGNTGGNTIY

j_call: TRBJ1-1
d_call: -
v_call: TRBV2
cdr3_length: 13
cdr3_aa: ASSNPEGRGTEAF